Following are 20 T cell receptor beta chains from one sample sequenced in a study of blood T cells in healthy people across ages. Then a second PCR, running about 6 to 12 cycles, was carried out with a sample-barcoded 5' primer and a J-beta primer mix. Via MiXCR, TCRdb re-called the 5' RACE reads, giving one row per CDR3 protein. Of 1 million or so distinct CDR3 sequences detected, 40% to 45% appear once; the ten largest clones hold approximately 20%. The source material was blood. The receptors were gathered from a woman aged 55-75 years in good health.

This clonotype was seen a few times. The rearrangement uses TRBV7-9 and TRBJ2-4; D uncertain. V shed 8 bases and J shed 10 bases, with 21 bases lying between them. The CDR3 totals 14 residues. From germline, CDR1 is SEHNR and CDR2 FQNEAQ (reference sequence). CDR3: CASAIGRSLGIQYF. The CDR3 bases are TGTGCCAGCGCGATCGGCAGGAGCCTAGGTATTCAGTACTTC.

This clonotype has ten or more counts. This chain connects TRBV20-1 to TRBJ1-1; 8 positions match TRBD1. Losses at the gene ends were 2 bases for V and 1 base for J; bases not matched to a gene: 6. This CDR3 spans 15 amino acids. From germline, CDR1 is DFQATT and CDR2 SNEGSKA (reference sequence). The CDR3 spells CSARNQGAPNTEAFF. The CDR3 coding sequence is TGCAGTGCTAGAAATCAGGGGGCGCCGAACACTGAAGCTTTCTTT.

This chain uses TRBV2 with TRBJ2-3; the match to TRBD2 covers 8 bases. V shed 0 bases and J 0 bases; nucleotides not matched to a gene: 5. CDR1 and CDR2 from the germline V gene are SNHLY and FYNNEI. The CDR3 length is 17 residues. The CDR3 region is CASSEATSSGSTDTQYF. In DNA form, the CDR3 reads TGTGCCAGCAGTGAAGCAACCTCTAGCGGGAGCACAGATACGCAGTATTTT.

The chain carries TRBV30 and TRBJ1-2; D remains unclear. Germline CDR1 and CDR2: GTSNPN and SVGIG (reference sequence). The CDR3 sequence is 14 residues long. With 4 bases removed from V and 8 bases from J, the gap between germline ends came to 20 bases. CDR3 DNA sequence: TGTGCCTGGAAGGCGGCCCCAGGAGCGTTAGGCTACACCTTC. Its protein is CAWKAAPGALGYTF.

The chain carries TRBV5-6 and TRBJ2-7, with 11 bases matching TRBD2. The junction had 5 bases not matched to a gene; V was cut back by 0 bases and J by 6 bases. Germline V gene lookup returns CDR1 SGHDT and CDR2 YYEEEE. The CDR3 has 15 amino acids. CDR3 nucleotides: TGTGCCAGCAGCTTGGAGGGACTAGCGGCTTTCGAGCAGTACTTC. Translation gives CASSLEGLAAFEQYF.

CDR3 residues: CASSATRSDNEQYF. The CDR3 nucleotides are TGTGCCAGCAGCGCAACCCGGAGCGACAATGAGCAGTACTTC. The chain joins TRBV7-9 to TRBJ2-1, with unresolved D. The end of the DNA fits TRBJ2-7 better, so the J call may be wrong. There are 14 residues in the CDR3. Germline loops: CDR1 SEHNR, CDR2 FQNEAQ (reference sequence).

The V call is TRBV20-1, the J call TRBJ2-5; D call uncertain. This CDR3 contains 13 residues. Deletions cut 7 bases from V and 11 bases from J, with 23 bases between. Germline lookup yields CDR1 DFQATT and CDR2 SNEGSKA (reference sequence). CDR3 in DNA: TGCAGTGTTATGCTAGGCGGTAGCCCAGAGCAGTACTTC. Protein sequence: CSVMLGGSPEQYF.

This clonotype has more than one count but fewer than ten. The V call is TRBV7-2, the J call TRBJ2-4, with D perhaps matching TRBD2 (5 bases). The length of the CDR3 is 16 residues. V lost 5 bases and J lost 1, with 15 bases in between. CDR1 is SGHTA, CDR2 FQGNSA, per germline. CDR3 sequence (DNA): TGTGCCAGCAGCCGCCGCGGAGGACCCGCCAAAAACATTCAGTACTTC. Its protein is CASSRRGGPAKNIQYF.

The rearrangement links TRBV7-9 to TRBJ2-2; TRBD2 agrees at 9 bases. The ends lost 6 bases at V and 1 base at J; junction bases unmatched: 12. There are 18 residues in the CDR3. From germline, CDR1 is SEHNR and CDR2 FQNEAQ (reference sequence). The DNA of the CDR3 is TGTGCCAGCAGATTCCCTCCGAGCGGGAGGAAGAACACCGGGGAGCTGTTTTTT. Protein: CASRFPPSGRKNTGELFF.

This chain connects TRBV5-5 to TRBJ2-1, with TRBD2 identical over 11 bases. Germline V gene sequence: CDR1 SGHKS, CDR2 YYEKEE (reference sequence). Trimming at V came to 1 base and at J to 7 bases, leaving 7 bases not matched to a gene. This CDR3 comprises 16 residues. The CDR3 sequence: CASSLITSGRGNEQFF. The DNA for the CDR3 is TGTGCCAGCAGCTTGATAACTAGCGGGAGAGGGAATGAGCAGTTCTTC.

This clonotype showed up just a few times. This rearrangement joins TRBV7-2 to TRBJ2-7; D ambiguous. V was trimmed by 5 bases and J by 2 bases, leaving 16 bases between them. Germline V gives CDR1 SGHTA, CDR2 FQGNSA. The CDR3 runs 15 residues. This CDR3 reads CASSRTAVQAYEQYF. CDR3 nucleotides: TGTGCCAGCAGCCGGACGGCGGTTCAAGCCTACGAGCAGTACTTC.

This chain joins TRBV7-9 and TRBJ2-1; no clear D gene. The CDR3 covers 18 residues. Looked up from germline, CDR1 is SEHNR and CDR2 is FQNEAQ (reference sequence). The germline V and J ends were trimmed by 1 base and 6 bases, with 22 bases remaining between them. CDR3 sequence (DNA): TGTGCCAGCAGCTTAGATCTGGGCAGTACTTCGCCTGGCAATGAGCAGTTCTTC. Amino acid sequence: CASSLDLGSTSPGNEQFF.

This clonotype was detected a few times. The V and J genes are TRBV6-2 or TRBV6-3 and TRBJ2-5; TRBD1 aligns across 8 bases. CDR3 length: 15 amino acids. CDR1 is MNHEY and CDR2 is SVGEGT in the germline V gene. With V trimmed by 6 bases and J by 4 bases, 10 bases remained unmatched. The CDR3 nucleotides read TGTGCCAGCAGAACCTTCCAGGGGGCGGGAGAGACCCAGTACTTC. Encoded protein: CASRTFQGAGETQYF.

In the case of this clonotype: One end of the junction does not line up with germline, which may come from a read error. The chain links TRBV7-9 to TRBJ1-2, with D uncertain. The CDR3 sequence is 14 residues long. Germline V gene sequence: CDR1 SEHNR, CDR2 FQNEAQ (reference sequence). CDR3 in DNA: TGTGCCAGCAGCTTAGGCCGGAACTACTATGGCTACATCTTC. Translation gives CASSLGRNYYGYIF.

This clonotype came up a few times. This chain links TRBV7-9 with TRBJ1-2, with 11 bases that match TRBD1. The CDR3 is 18 amino acids. After removal of 3 bases from V and 1 base from J, the junction contained 10 bases not matched to a gene. Germline CDR1 and CDR2: SEHNR and FQNEAQ (reference sequence). This CDR3 is CASSFSRDRGKLNYGYTF. CDR3 DNA: TGTGCCAGCAGCTTCTCCCGGGACAGGGGGAAGCTTAACTATGGCTACACCTTC.

This clonotype was detected a few times. This sequence joins TRBV7-3 and TRBJ1-5; 8 bases line up with TRBD1. CDR1 and CDR2 from the germline V gene are SGHTA and FQGTGA. The CDR3 runs to 16 residues. J gave up 0 bases and V 3 bases, and 4 bases lay outside the gene matches. The CDR3 reads CASSFYRGDSNQPQHF. As DNA, the CDR3 is TGTGCCAGCAGCTTCTACAGGGGGGATAGCAATCAGCCCCAGCATTTT.

This clonotype appeared a single time. The V and J genes are TRBV7-8 and TRBJ2-1, with D uncertain. CDR1 is SGHVS and CDR2 is FQNEAQ in the germline V gene. V lost 1 base and J lost 7, with 5 bases in between. There are 12 residues in the CDR3. CDR3 bases: TGTGCCAGCAGCTTAGTTAAAAATGAGCAGTTCTTC. Translated: CASSLVKNEQFF.

The chain recombines TRBV2 with TRBJ1-2; D possibly corresponds to TRBD1 (6 bases). The CDR3 is 12 residues long. CDR1 and CDR2 (germline): SNHLY, FYNNEI. V was cut by 7 bases and J by 2 bases, with 8 bases left in between. This CDR3 is CASNTGNYGYTF. Written as DNA, the CDR3 is TGTGCCAGCAATACAGGGAACTATGGCTACACCTTC.

The V gene is TRBV9, the J gene TRBJ1-2, with D perhaps matching TRBD1 (6 bases). CDR3 size: 14 residues. Germline V CDR1 and CDR2: SGDLS, YYNGEE. Trimming cost V 2 bases and J 8 bases, with 16 bases left between them. The CDR3 DNA reads as TGTGCCAGCAGCGTTGGACAGCGGGGAAGGGGCTACACCTTC. Encoded protein: CASSVGQRGRGYTF. Variable domain in full (rest from reference TRBV9 and TRBJ1-2): DSGVTQTPKHLITATGQRVTLRCSPRSGDLSVYWYQQSLDQGLQFLIQYYNGEERAKGNILERFSAQQFPDLHSELNLSSLELGDSALYFCASSVGQRGRGYTFGSGTRLTVV.

V gene TRBV12-3 or TRBV12-4 combines with J gene TRBJ2-5; D unclear. V lost 3 bases, J lost 5 bases, and 10 bases lay in between. The CDR3 extends over 13 amino acids. DNA for the CDR3: TGTGCCAGCAGTTTTGGTTATGGGGAGACCCAGTACTTC. Its translation is CASSFGYGETQYF.